One sample yielded the 14 T cell receptor beta chains listed below, sequenced in a study of CD8+CD57+ T cells in acquired aplastic anemia. Template material for TCR beta VDJ and CDR3 profiling consisted of genomic DNA. MiXCR, applied by TCRdb to the reads, yields one record per CDR3 protein. The data contain around 190,000 distinct CDR3 sequences, roughly half of them singletons. The specimen was sorted CD4+, CD8+, or CD8+CD57+ T cells (not recorded which) from PBMCs. These receptors were taken from a human donor in good health, serving as a control.

This clonotype has just a few counts. The chain employs TRBV29-1 and TRBJ1-2; D may be TRBD1 (6 bases). Trimming took off 3 bases at V and 7 bases at J, with 15 bases between the two ends. Germline CDR1 reads SQVTM; CDR2 reads ANQGSEA. The CDR3 extends over 13 amino acids. The DNA of the CDR3 is TGCAGCGTTGATGGATGGGGGGGGGCTGGCTACACCTTC. It translates to CSVDGWGGAGYTF. The variable domain in full, with the rest retrieved from reference TRBV29-1 and TRBJ1-2, is SAVISQKPSRDICQRGTSLTIQCQVDSQVTMMFWYRQQPGQSLTLIATANQGSEATYESGFVIDKFPISRPNLTFSTLTVSNMSPEDSSIYLCSVDGWGGAGYTFGSGTRLTVV.

The CDR3 DNA reads TGTGCCATCAGTGAGGGGGTGGGATTTGAAGCTTTCTTT. Amino acid sequence: CAISEGVGFEAFF. The J gene is TRBJ1-1, the V gene TRBV10-3; no clear D gene. Germline V gives CDR1 ENHRY, CDR2 SYGVKD. This CDR3 is 13 amino acids long. Trimming took 2 bases from V and 7 from J, leaving 11 bases between them.

The rearrangement uses TRBV20-1 and TRBJ2-3; D may be TRBD2 (6 bases). This CDR3 region has 15 residues. V was pared by 3 bases and J by 5 bases, with 18 bases between. Germline loops: CDR1 DFQATT, CDR2 SNEGSKA (reference sequence). Here the CDR3 reads CSAREGPSGIDTQYF. The DNA of the CDR3 is TGCAGTGCTAGGGAGGGACCCTCTGGGATAGATACGCAGTATTTT.

This clonotype appeared once. The V and J genes are TRBV10-1 and TRBJ2-5; D may correspond to TRBD1 or TRBD2 (6 bases each). This CDR3 region has 13 residues. From germline, CDR1 is WNHNN and CDR2 SYGVQD (reference sequence). With 4 bases removed from V and 5 bases from J, the gap between germline ends came to 11 bases. DNA of the CDR3: TGCGCCAGCAGTGCCGGGGGCGGCGAGACCCAGTACTTC. Translated: CASSAGGGETQYF.

The rearrangement uses TRBV10-3 and TRBJ2-7; 12 bases align to TRBD2. V trimming: 0 bases; J trimming: 3 bases; junction bases outside the gene matches: 6. Germline CDR1 ENHRY, CDR2 SYGVKD. This CDR3 comprises 17 residues. The CDR3 here is CAISESRLLAGGYEQYF. The CDR3, as DNA: TGTGCCATCAGTGAGTCGCGATTACTAGCGGGGGGCTACGAGCAGTACTTC.

V is TRBV5-1 and J is TRBJ1-5, with D possibly TRBD1 on 6 matching bases. Germline CDR1 reads SGHRS; CDR2 reads YFSETQ. The CDR3 loop spans 18 amino acids. V lost 4 bases and J 7 bases, leaving 27 bases between the germline ends. The CDR3 loop reads CASSQDYSVGGAGQPQHF. The DNA of the CDR3 is TGCGCCAGCAGCCAAGATTACTCGGTCGGGGGGGCTGGACAGCCCCAGCATTTT.

This clonotype was seen many times. The CDR3 spells CASIQTGGETQYF. The CDR3 nucleotides are TGTGCCAGCATCCAGACAGGGGGAGAGACCCAGTACTTC. This rearrangement joins TRBV6-2 or TRBV6-3 to TRBJ2-5; 9 nucleotides agree with TRBD1. CDR3 length: 13 residues. Germline CDR1 MNHEY, CDR2 SVGEGT. Germline trimming cut 7 bases from V and 4 bases from J; bases unmatched to any gene: 4.

This clonotype turned up a few times. The rearrangement links TRBV28 to TRBJ2-3; 15 nucleotides agree with TRBD2. Germline CDR1 MDHEN, CDR2 SYDVKM. There are 18 residues in the CDR3. V dropped 2 bases and J dropped 5; count of bases not matched to a gene: 8. The CDR3 coding sequence is TGTGCCAGCAGTTTACCCCGGACTAGCGGGGGGGCGAGAGATACGCAGTATTTT. Its translation: CASSLPRTSGGARDTQYF.

This clonotype appeared many times. The chain has TRBV9 and TRBJ1-3; 7 nucleotides agree with TRBD1. Per germline, CDR1 SGDLS and CDR2 YYNGEE. V shed 2 bases and J 2 bases; nucleotides not matched to a gene: 7. CDR3 size: 16 residues. CDR3 DNA: TGTGCCAGCAGCGTGGGGGAGGGGGCAGCTGGAAACACCATATATTTT. Its protein is CASSVGEGAAGNTIYF.

The chain carries TRBV3-1 and TRBJ1-2, with D possibly TRBD1 on 5 matching bases. Germline CDR1 LGHDT, CDR2 YNNKEL (reference sequence). The CDR3 spans 12 residues. V shed 0 bases and J shed 8 bases, with 7 bases lying between them. The CDR3 sequence: CASSQDRDGYTF. The CDR3 DNA follows: TGTGCCAGCAGCCAAGATAGGGACGGCTACACCTTC.

The V and J genes are TRBV25-1 and TRBJ1-1; no reliable D call. The CDR3 runs to 15 residues. V was shortened by 4 bases and J by 2 bases, with 14 bases between the two germline ends. From germline, CDR1 is MGHDK and CDR2 SYGVNS. The CDR3 sequence: CASSAHSAVNTEAFF. The DNA of the CDR3 is TGTGCCAGCAGTGCGCACTCGGCAGTAAACACTGAAGCTTTCTTT.

This clonotype was seen more than once but under ten times. The chain is built from TRBV10-3 and TRBJ1-2; D gene unclear. The germline V and J ends were trimmed by 6 bases and 3 bases, with 11 bases remaining between them. Per germline, CDR1 ENHRY and CDR2 SYGVKD. The CDR3 contains 13 residues. The CDR3 DNA sequence: TGTGCCATCAGCGTCCAGACTTACTATGGCTACACCTTC. It codes for CAISVQTYYGYTF.

This chain uses TRBV10-3 with TRBJ2-5; TRBD2 aligns across 7 bases. Unmatched junction bases numbered 4, after V lost 5 bases and J lost 7 bases. CDR1 and CDR2 from the germline V gene are ENHRY and SYGVKD. This CDR3 is built from 12 residues. The CDR3 sequence is CAISYSGGTQYF. For the CDR3, the DNA is TGTGCCATCAGTTACTCGGGAGGGACCCAGTACTTC.

A single count supports this clonotype. V usage is TRBV20-1 and J usage is TRBJ2-7, with D maybe TRBD2 (5 bases). In germline, CDR1 is DFQATT, CDR2 SNEGSKA (reference sequence). Trimming removed 4 bases from V and 2 bases from J, with 9 bases in between. The CDR3 contains 12 residues. CDR3 protein: CSANGVAYEQYF. For the CDR3, the DNA is TGCAGTGCTAACGGGGTGGCCTACGAGCAGTACTTC.